Below are 17 T cell receptor beta chains sequenced from a single sample in a study of T-cell memory formation after mild COVID-19. MiXCR, applied by TCRdb to the 5' RACE reads, yields one record per CDR3 protein. Of some 110,000 distinct CDR3 sequences in the sample, 17% were seen once. Sequences were obtained from PBMCs or a T cell subset sorted from them (not recorded which). Every receptor here comes from an adult woman who had mild COVID-19 (a few samples of this study predate the infection). Cell type and time point are not known.

This sequence joins TRBV24-1 and TRBJ1-2; D not resolved. From germline, CDR1 is KGHDR and CDR2 SFDVKD. The CDR3 is 13 amino acids. Between the trimmed V and J ends, which lost 0 bases and 3 bases, there was a span of 4 bases. The CDR3: CATSDLPDYGYTF. CDR3 DNA: TGTGCCACCAGTGATTTGCCGGACTATGGCTACACCTTC.

This clonotype came up a few times. The rearrangement joins TRBV7-2 to TRBJ2-3; D is unclear. Germline CDR1 reads SGHTA; CDR2 reads FQGNSA. CDR3 length: 15 residues. V gave up 4 bases and J gave up 2 bases, with 13 bases separating them. The CDR3 reads CASSSLDRTTDTQYF. CDR3 coding DNA: TGTGCCAGCAGCTCCCTGGACCGAACCACAGATACGCAGTATTTT.

The chain has TRBV5-6 and TRBJ2-5; TRBD1 matches 10 bases. V was pared by 0 bases and J by 9 bases, with 11 bases of the junction left unmatched. Germline CDR1 SGHDT, CDR2 YYEEEE. This CDR3 region has 16 residues. CDR3 DNA: TGTGCCAGCAGCTTGGGGCCGGGGACAGGGGACGGGGCCCAGTACTTC. Protein sequence: CASSLGPGTGDGAQYF.

This chain uses TRBV5-1 with TRBJ2-7; 9 bases match TRBD1. The junction had 6 bases not matched to a gene; V was cut back by 3 bases and J by 5 bases. Germline values: CDR1 SGHRS, CDR2 YFSETQ. The CDR3 loop spans 14 amino acids. This chain's CDR3 is CASSSGTGNHEQYF. Written as DNA, the CDR3 is TGCGCCAGCAGCTCCGGGACAGGGAACCACGAGCAGTACTTC. The variable domain in full, with the rest retrieved from reference TRBV5-1 and TRBJ2-7, is KAGVTQTPRYLIKTRGQQVTLSCSPISGHRSVSWYQQTPGQGLQFLFEYFSETQRNKGNFPGRFSGRQFSNSRSEMNVSTLELGDSALYLCASSSGTGNHEQYFGPGTRLTVT.

This clonotype has more than one count but fewer than ten. This chain links TRBV9 with TRBJ2-3; tentatively, D is TRBD1 or TRBD2 (5 bases each). The CDR3 runs 15 residues. Germline CDR1 is SGDLS and CDR2 is YYNGEE. The V gene lost 1 base and the J gene lost 2 bases, with 11 bases spanning the gap. This CDR3 reads CASSVFSGTTDTQYF. For the CDR3, the DNA is TGTGCCAGCAGCGTATTCTCGGGGACCACAGATACGCAGTATTTT.

The CDR3 region has the DNA TGTGCCAGCAGGAGTTCCACCTACGAGCAGTACTTC. Amino acid sequence: CASRSSTYEQYF. The chain joins TRBV25-1 to TRBJ2-7; no clear D. V lost 6 bases and J 2 bases, leaving 8 bases between the germline ends. Germline V gene sequence: CDR1 MGHDK, CDR2 SYGVNS. CDR3 length equals 12 residues.

This clonotype was seen ten or more times. The chain recombines TRBV4-2 with TRBJ2-7; 11 bases are a match to TRBD1. CDR3 length: 16 amino acids. After removal of 0 bases from V and 4 bases from J, the junction contained 5 bases not matched to a gene. The germline V gene encodes CDR1 LGHNA and CDR2 YNFKEQ. The CDR3 DNA is TGTGCCAGCAGCCAAGAAGGCGGGGACAGGGGGTACGAGCAGTACTTC. It specifies CASSQEGGDRGYEQYF.

This chain uses TRBV24-1 with TRBJ2-2, with D tentatively TRBD1 (6 bases). This CDR3 comprises 15 residues. In germline, CDR1 is KGHDR, CDR2 SFDVKD. V shed 4 bases and J shed 5 bases, with 13 bases lying between them. In nucleotides, the CDR3 is TGTGCCACCAGTGACCTGGACAGCCCAACCGGGGAGCTGTTTTTT. It codes for CATSDLDSPTGELFF.

This chain connects TRBV6-2 or TRBV6-3 to TRBJ1-5; TRBD1 matches 10 bases. This CDR3 is built from 15 residues. V shed 5 bases and J 7 bases; nucleotides not matched to a gene: 8. The germline V gene encodes CDR1 MNHEY and CDR2 SVGEGT. The CDR3 nucleotides are TGTGCCAGCAGTCCTGACAGGGGGCTTAACCAGCCCCAGCATTTT. It translates to CASSPDRGLNQPQHF.

This chain uses TRBV2 with TRBJ1-2; D call uncertain. Trimming stripped 3 bases from V and 0 bases from J, with 14 bases between. Germline assignment: CDR1 SNHLY and CDR2 FYNNEI. The CDR3 has 16 residues. The CDR3 sequence is CASSEWFTEANYGYTF. CDR3 in DNA: TGTGCCAGCAGTGAGTGGTTTACTGAAGCTAACTATGGCTACACCTTC.

The rearrangement links TRBV24-1 to TRBJ2-2; 14 nucleotides agree with TRBD2. This CDR3 comprises 18 residues. The V and J ends lost 3 bases and 6 bases, in that order; junction bases with no gene match: 8. Germline CDR1 reads KGHDR; CDR2 reads SFDVKD. The CDR3 DNA sequence: TGTGCCACCAGTGATCTTGGGACTAGCGGGAGCGGGGCCGGGGAGCTGTTTTTT. It specifies CATSDLGTSGSGAGELFF.

CDR3 protein: CASNPTGGAGSDTQYF. CDR3 bases: TGTGCCAGCAACCCAACGGGGGGGGCCGGGTCAGATACGCAGTATTTT. The J gene is TRBJ2-3, the V gene TRBV7-9, with 8 bases lining up with TRBD2. This CDR3 spans 16 amino acids. Germline loops: CDR1 SEHNR, CDR2 FQNEAQ (reference sequence). Germline trimming cut 7 bases from V and 4 bases from J; bases unmatched to any gene: 13.

This chain joins TRBV12-3 or TRBV12-4 and TRBJ2-3; D not certain. The V end lost 6 bases, the J end lost 2 bases, and 15 bases lay between the germline ends. CDR3 size: 15 residues. The CDR3 DNA follows: TGTGCCAGCAGGCAAGACGGATTCATCACAGATACGCAGTATTTT. This gives the protein CASRQDGFITDTQYF.

This clonotype has only a few counts. The chain recombines TRBV2 with TRBJ2-1; D is unresolved. CDR3 length: 16 amino acids. Germline CDR1 is SNHLY and CDR2 is FYNNEI. V lost 3 bases and J 0 bases, leaving 12 bases between the germline ends. CDR3 DNA sequence: TGTGCCAGCAGTGACTCCGGGTCCTACTCCTACAATGAGCAGTTCTTC. Translating gives CASSDSGSYSYNEQFF.

The CDR3 nucleotides are TGTGCCTGGAGTGTGGGCGGGAGTGAGACCCAGTACTTC. It specifies CAWSVGGSETQYF. V is TRBV30 and J is TRBJ2-5; 7 bases are a match to TRBD2. The germline V gene encodes CDR1 GTSNPN and CDR2 SVGIG (reference sequence). This CDR3 is 13 amino acids long. J was trimmed by 5 bases and V by 0 bases; bases with no gene match: 3.

This clonotype was seen repeatedly, ten times or more. This chain joins TRBV4-3 and TRBJ2-5, with a weak D call TRBD2 (6 bases). Trimming left V 1 base short and J 2 bases short, with 14 bases between. The CDR3 is made up of 16 amino acids. Germline values: CDR1 LGHNA, CDR2 YSLEER. The CDR3 nucleotides read TGCGCCAGCAGCCAAGGGGAAGCGGGCCCTCAAGAGACCCAGTACTTC. This translates into CASSQGEAGPQETQYF.

The chain carries TRBV7-2 and TRBJ1-1; TRBD1 is a possible D gene (5 bases). The CDR3 consists of 13 residues. The germline V gene encodes CDR1 SGHTA and CDR2 FQGNSA. Deletions cut 5 bases from V and 11 bases from J, with 18 bases between. The CDR3 region has the DNA TGTGCCAGCAGCGAGGGGATCGCCTTCTGGGCTTTCTTT. Protein sequence: CASSEGIAFWAFF.